The rows below give T cell receptor beta chains drawn from one sample of a study of T-cell memory formation after mild COVID-19. Each CDR3 protein gets one entry after TCRdb re-called the 5' RACE reads with MiXCR. The profile shows fewer than 450,000 distinct CDR3 sequences, over 20% of them singletons. Input material: PBMCs or a T cell subset sorted from them (not recorded which). The origin of the receptors is an adult woman who had mild COVID-19 (a few samples of this study predate the infection). Cell type and time point are not known. The CDR3 runs from the conserved cysteine through the conserved F or W. The D gene is left open where the match is weak. Rows give clone size only sometimes, using once, few, many, or a class for an expanded clone.

J	V	size	D	DNA	CDR3
TRBJ2-5	TRBV5-1	-	-	TGCGCCAGCAGCTTGGTAGGAGAACAAGAGACCCAGTACTTC	CASSLVGEQETQYF
TRBJ2-3	TRBV5-4	-	TRBD2	TGTGCCAGCAGCACCTTAGCGGGGGGGCCGACAGATACGCAGTATTTT	CASSTLAGGPTDTQYF
TRBJ1-5	TRBV4-1	few	TRBD1	TGCGCCAGCAGCCAGGCAGGGACAGGGTTTAATCAGCCCCAGCATTTT	CASSQAGTGFNQPQHF
TRBJ2-3	TRBV7-6	-	TRBD1	TGTGCCAGCAGCACCCGGATAACGGGACAGAGCACAGATACGCAGTATTTT	CASSTRITGQSTDTQYF
TRBJ2-1	TRBV7-9	few	TRBD2	TGTGCCAGCAGCTTAGGGACTAGCGGGGTTGGTGAGCAGTTCTTC	CASSLGTSGVGEQFF
TRBJ2-1	TRBV5-1	-	-	TGCGCCAGCAGCTTGGCATCGTGGGACGGTTACAATGAGCAGTTCTTC	CASSLASWDGYNEQFF
TRBJ1-1	TRBV12-3/TRBV12-4	-	-	TGTGCCAGCAGCAGGGATTGGCCGGCTGAAGCTTTCTTT	CASSRDWPAEAFF
TRBJ2-2	TRBV11-3	-	TRBD2	TGTGCCAGCAGCCCCCGGACTAGCGGGAGTGGGTCCGGGGAGCTGTTTTTT	CASSPRTSGSGSGELFF
TRBJ2-2	TRBV18	few	-	TGTGCCAGCTCACCACTGAGGGGGGGCGCCGCCGGGGAGCTGTTTTTT	CASSPLRGGAAGELFF
TRBJ2-1	TRBV12-3/TRBV12-4	few	TRBD2	TGTGCCAGCAGTCCCATGGGGAGGGTGGGGAATGAGCAGTTCTTC	CASSPMGRVGNEQFF
TRBJ2-3	TRBV30	-	TRBD2	TGTGCCTGGGCGGGGGGCCGGACAGATACGCAGTATTTT	CAWAGGRTDTQYF
TRBJ2-4	TRBV5-1	few	TRBD2	TGCGCCAGCAGCCCAGGGACTAGCGGGGCTCTAAACATTCAGTACTTC	CASSPGTSGALNIQYF
TRBJ2-7	TRBV29-1	few	-	TGCAGCGTTGAGACGTTCTCGGGGGGCCTAAACTCCTACGAGCAGTACTTC	CSVETFSGGLNSYEQYF
TRBJ2-2	TRBV29-1	-	-	TGCAGCGTTGAAGGTACAGGACATACGAACACCGGGGAGCTGTTTTTT	CSVEGTGHTNTGELFF
TRBJ2-5	TRBV7-6	few	-	TGTGCCAGCAGCGCAAGAAACAGGGACCAAGAGACCCAGTACTTC	CASSARNRDQETQYF
TRBJ1-5	TRBV30	once	TRBD1	TGTGCCTGGAGTATCCCGACAGGGGGCCAGCCCCAGCATTTT	CAWSIPTGGQPQHF
TRBJ1-1	TRBV7-6	-	TRBD1	TGTGCCAGCAGCTTGGCGACAGGGGGCCCCTCGAACACTGAAGCTTTCTTT	CASSLATGGPSNTEAFF
TRBJ1-1	TRBV12-3/TRBV12-4	many	-	TGTGCCAGCAGTGGGGGTGGGGGGCGCAACACTGAAGCTTTCTTT	CASSGGGGRNTEAFF
TRBJ1-2	TRBV29-1	-	TRBD1	TGCAGCGTTCCAACCGACCAGACAGGGCGAATGATCTATGGCTACACCTTC	CSVPTDQTGRMIYGYTF
TRBJ2-5	TRBV12-3/TRBV12-4	few	-	TGTGCCAGCAGTCCCGGACGGTGGGCGGAGACCCAGTACTTC	CASSPGRWAETQYF
TRBJ1-6	TRBV19	-	TRBD1	TGTGCCAGTAGAAGCCAGACAGGGGATGGATCACCCCTCCACTTT	CASRSQTGDGSPLHF
TRBJ2-7	TRBV5-1	many	-	TGCGCCAGCAGCCTAGGACAGAGACTTTCCTACGAGCAGTACTTC	CASSLGQRLSYEQYF
TRBJ2-7	TRBV18	few	-	TGTGCCAGCTCACCAGCGGCGGCCTACGAGCAGTACTTC	CASSPAAAYEQYF
TRBJ2-7	TRBV5-5	few	-	TGTGCCAGCAGCTTGGAATTCTCGGCCGGATTGTACGAGCAGTACTTC	CASSLEFSAGLYEQYF
TRBJ2-2	TRBV24-1	few	-	TGTGCCACCAGTGATCCCGTTGGTGCCGGGGAGCTGTTTTTT	CATSDPVGAGELFF
TRBJ1-3	TRBV5-1	few	TRBD1	TGCGCCAGCAGCTTGGGACAGGGAGGCGGAAACACCATATATTTT	CASSLGQGGGNTIYF
TRBJ1-5	TRBV12-3/TRBV12-4	-	-	TGTGCCACCGCACAGGCTAGCAATCAGCCCCAGCATTTT	CATAQASNQPQHF
TRBJ2-7	TRBV27	few	TRBD2	TGTGCCAGCAGTTTATACGGTCTAGCGGGAGGGGCTACCTACGAGCAGTACTTC	CASSLYGLAGGATYEQYF